The next 27 T cell receptor beta chains were all read from a single sample in a study of T cell repertoires in cytomegalovirus infection. TCRdb used MiXCR to reprocess the reads, holding one entry per CDR3 protein. The sample contains hundreds of thousands of distinct CDR3 sequences, around a third of which appear only once. No antigen has been assigned to these receptors. This specimen consisted of cultured PBMCs, obtained from culture after CMV antigen stimulation. The receptors here all came from a human donor in good health (CMV status not recorded). Some clones in this sample may be carry-over from other donors' samples.

This chain joins TRBV6-5 and TRBJ2-1; no definite D call. CDR1 and CDR2 from the germline V gene are MNHEY and SVGAGI. Trimming removed 6 bases from V and 0 bases from J, with 12 bases in between. The CDR3 sequence is 15 residues long. CDR3 region: CASRLKPSSYNEQFF. The CDR3 region has the DNA TGTGCCAGCAGACTGAAGCCCAGCTCCTACAATGAGCAGTTCTTC.

A few counts support this clonotype. This chain uses TRBV4-1 with TRBJ1-6; TRBD1 matches at 7 bases. Trimming at V came to 1 base and at J to 12 bases, leaving 15 bases not matched to a gene. The CDR3 totals 17 residues. Germline lookup yields CDR1 MGHRA and CDR2 YSYEKL. Written as DNA, the CDR3 is TGCGCCAGCAGCCAAGTACTAGGGGGCCCTTACCGGGGACCCCTCCACTTT. It specifies CASSQVLGGPYRGPLHF.

The DNA for the CDR3 is TGTGCCAGCAGTTCAGGAGGGGTCCGGTATGGCTACACCTTC. It is translated as CASSSGGVRYGYTF. V is TRBV12-3 or TRBV12-4 and J is TRBJ1-2; D perhaps matches TRBD1 (5 bases). With 4 bases removed from V and 5 bases from J, the gap between germline ends came to 14 bases. The CDR3 consists of 14 residues.

For this clonotype: Germline is not matched at one junction end, which may reflect a read error. The chain combines TRBV6-8 with TRBJ1-1, with D unresolved. Germline CDR1 is MNHGY and CDR2 is SAAAGT. This CDR3 is 13 amino acids long. The CDR3 coding sequence is TGTACCAGCAGGAGGTTGATGAACACTGAAGCTTTCTTT. Encoded protein: CTSRRLMNTEAFF.

The DNA of the CDR3 is TGTGCCACCAGCAGGGCCCTAAGTAACACTGAAGCTTTCTTT. Protein: CATSRALSNTEAFF. The rearrangement uses TRBV15 and TRBJ1-1; D not certain. CDR1 LNHNV and CDR2 YYDKDF come from the germline V gene (reference sequence). Trimming took 3 bases from V and 2 from J, leaving 10 bases between them. The CDR3 sequence is 14 residues long. The whole variable domain, remainder taken from reference TRBV15 and TRBJ1-1, is DAMVIQNPRYQVTQFGKPVTLSCSQTLNHNVMYWYQQKSSQAPKLLFHYYDKDFNNEADTPDNFQSRRPNTSFCFLDIRSPGLGDTAMYLCATSRALSNTEAFFGQGTRLTVV.

V gene TRBV6-2 or TRBV6-3 combines with J gene TRBJ2-7; D is unresolved. Trimming took off 7 bases at V and 0 bases at J, with 7 bases between the two ends. The CDR3 is made up of 12 amino acids. CDR1 is MNHEY and CDR2 is SVGEGT in the germline V gene. The CDR3: CASKSSSYEQYF. CDR3 DNA sequence: TGTGCCAGCAAAAGTTCCTCCTACGAGCAGTACTTC.

The chain joins TRBV11-2 to TRBJ2-3; D may be TRBD2 (6 bases). The CDR3 runs to 16 residues. In germline, CDR1 is SGHAT, CDR2 FQNNGV. V was trimmed by 5 bases and J by 2 bases, leaving 17 bases between them. Written as DNA, the CDR3 is TGTGCCAGCAGCGGTCCGGAGGGCTACTACACAGATACGCAGTATTTT. It is translated as CASSGPEGYYTDTQYF.

The chain combines TRBV20-1 with TRBJ2-2; D remains ambiguous. The CDR3 has 10 amino acids. Trimming pared 6 bases from V and 6 bases from J, leaving 5 bases between. From germline, CDR1 is DFQATT and CDR2 SNEGSKA (reference sequence). The CDR3 here is CSAWAGELFF. CDR3 bases: TGCAGTGCCTGGGCCGGGGAGCTGTTTTTT.

The chain carries TRBV11-2 and TRBJ2-3; the D gene is possibly TRBD2 (6 bases). V dropped 0 bases and J dropped 4 bases, with 14 bases sitting between them. Germline CDR1 reads SGHAT; CDR2 reads FQNNGV. This CDR3 region has 16 residues. CDR3 in DNA: TGTGCCAGCAGCTTAGACGTCGGAGGAGGGTCAGATACGCAGTATTTT. It codes for CASSLDVGGGSDTQYF.

The chain joins TRBV4-3 to TRBJ2-3; tentatively, D is TRBD1 or TRBD2 (5 bases each). The CDR3 has 16 residues. V lost 0 bases, J lost 4 bases, and 14 bases lay in between. Germline loops: CDR1 LGHNA, CDR2 YSLEER. The CDR3 sequence: CASSQEAYRGADTQYF. In DNA form, the CDR3 reads TGCGCCAGCAGCCAAGAGGCTTATAGAGGGGCAGATACGCAGTATTTT.

The chain joins TRBV4-1 to TRBJ1-5; D call uncertain. CDR1 is MGHRA, CDR2 YSYEKL, per germline. This CDR3 has 14 amino acids. V was pared by 8 bases and J by 2 bases, with 13 bases between. The CDR3 region has the DNA TGCGCCAGCTCACCAAGTAATGGCAATCAGCCCCAGCATTTT. Its translation: CASSPSNGNQPQHF.

The table lists this clonotype with many counts. The chain combines TRBV7-2 with TRBJ2-5; possibly TRBD1 for D (6 bases). V gave up 4 bases and J gave up 2 bases, with 14 bases separating them. The CDR3 has 15 residues. The V gene's germline CDR1 is SGHTA and CDR2 FQGNSA. CDR3 sequence: CASSSIQGRQETQYF. For the CDR3, the DNA is TGTGCCAGCAGCTCTATACAGGGACGACAAGAGACCCAGTACTTC.

J is TRBJ1-4 and V is TRBV4-1, with TRBD1 matching over 9 bases. CDR1 is MGHRA and CDR2 is YSYEKL in the germline V gene. Trimming cost V 4 bases and J 7 bases; bases outside gene matches: 7. This CDR3 comprises 15 residues. DNA for the CDR3: TGCGCCAGCAGCCCTAACAGGGGGCTAAGTGAAAAACTGTTTTTT. Translating gives CASSPNRGLSEKLFF.

In this sample, this clonotype turned up once. The chain recombines TRBV12-3 or TRBV12-4 with TRBJ2-1, with D tentatively TRBD2 (6 bases). This CDR3 has 13 amino acids. V lost 6 bases and J lost 5, with 11 bases in between. CDR3 residues: CASSRGVHNEQFF. The CDR3 DNA reads TGTGCCAGCAGCCGCGGGGTCCACAATGAGCAGTTCTTC.

The chain combines TRBV18 with TRBJ2-5; 7 positions agree with TRBD1. The J segment lost 7 bases and the V segment lost 3 bases, leaving 11 bases of the junction unmatched. Germline CDR1 KGHSH, CDR2 LQKENI. The CDR3 covers 15 residues. In DNA, the CDR3 is TGTGCCAGCTCACCGCGAAAGGGGGCTGAGGCGACCCAGTACTTC. It specifies CASSPRKGAEATQYF.

This clonotype showed up just a few times. The rearrangement joins TRBV7-8 to TRBJ2-5; the match to TRBD2 covers 7 bases. CDR3 length: 15 amino acids. J gave up 5 bases and V 0 bases, and 6 bases lay outside the gene matches. The germline CDR1 and CDR2 sequences are SGHVS and FQNEAQ. CDR3 nucleotides: TGTGCCAGCAGCTTAGCGGGAGGGCCGGGTGAGACCCAGTACTTC. As protein: CASSLAGGPGETQYF.

The chain has TRBV20-1 and TRBJ1-6; weak D call: TRBD1 (6 bases). V gave up 1 base and J gave up 10 bases, with 14 bases separating them. The germline V gene encodes CDR1 DFQATT and CDR2 SNEGSKA (reference sequence). The CDR3 totals 14 residues. The CDR3 loop reads CSARAGQSDSPLHF. The CDR3 bases are TGCAGTGCTAGAGCCGGACAGTCGGACTCACCCCTCCACTTT.

The chain links TRBV20-1 to TRBJ2-2; a weak D match, TRBD1 (5 bases). V shed 0 bases and J shed 1 base, with 9 bases lying between them. Germline assignment: CDR1 DFQATT and CDR2 SNEGSKA (reference sequence). The CDR3 has 15 amino acids. This CDR3 is CSARDARENTGELFF. CDR3 DNA: TGCAGTGCTAGAGATGCCAGGGAGAACACCGGGGAGCTGTTTTTT.

This clonotype appeared a few times. V is TRBV7-6 and J is TRBJ1-6, with 9 bases identical to TRBD1. V lost 5 bases to trimming and J lost 9 bases; unmatched junction nucleotides: 5. Per germline, CDR1 SGHVS and CDR2 FNYEAQ. This CDR3 comprises 14 residues. The CDR3 nucleotides read TGTGCCAGCAGCCCGACAGGGGGTGTTTCACCCCTCCACTTT. Translating gives CASSPTGGVSPLHF.

CDR3 sequence reads: CASSWARGLNSYNEQFF. The CDR3 coding sequence is TGTGCCAGCAGCTGGGCGCGGGGGTTGAACTCCTACAATGAGCAGTTCTTC. This rearrangement joins TRBV7-6 to TRBJ2-1, with TRBD2 matching 7 bases. Germline CDR1 reads SGHVS; CDR2 reads FNYEAQ. The CDR3 loop spans 17 amino acids. The V gene end was trimmed by 4 bases and the J gene end by 0 bases; junction bases not matched to a gene: 9.

V usage is TRBV12-3 or TRBV12-4 and J usage is TRBJ2-2; 7 nucleotides line up with TRBD2. Trimming removed 7 bases from V and 3 bases from J; junction bases left unmatched: 8. This CDR3 has 15 amino acids. The CDR3 nucleotides are TGTGCCAGCACCACAAGGGACTACCACACCGGGGAGCTGTTTTTT. It codes for CASTTRDYHTGELFF.

CDR3 loop: CSARDRLAGGPFYNEQFF. The DNA for the CDR3 is TGCAGTGCTAGAGATCGACTAGCGGGAGGGCCATTCTACAATGAGCAGTTCTTC. V gene TRBV20-1 combines with J gene TRBJ2-1; TRBD2 matches 14 bases. The germline V gene has CDR1 DFQATT and CDR2 SNEGSKA (reference sequence). V lost 0 bases, J lost 3 bases, and 7 bases stayed unmatched. The length of the CDR3 is 18 residues.

In the case of this clonotype: At one end, the junction sequence differs from germline, possibly due to a read error. V and J are TRBV25-1 and TRBJ1-1; the D gene is possibly TRBD1 (6 bases). Germline V CDR1 and CDR2: MGHDK, SYGVNS. CDR3 length equals 13 residues. This CDR3 reads CASTPTGGTEVFF. DNA for the CDR3: TGTGCCAGCACCCCCACGGGGGGCACTGAAGTTTTCTTT.

There are a few counts of this clonotype. The genes are TRBV7-9 and TRBJ1-4; 7 nucleotides line up with TRBD1. The CDR3 runs to 13 residues. From germline, CDR1 is SEHNR and CDR2 FQNEAQ (reference sequence). V lost 5 bases to trimming and J lost 12 bases; unmatched junction nucleotides: 9. In nucleotides, the CDR3 is TGTGCCAGCAGCCCACAACAGGGGAGTGAACTGTTTTTT. Amino acid sequence: CASSPQQGSELFF.

This clonotype was recorded a few times. The chain links TRBV6-1 to TRBJ1-5; 9 bases map to TRBD1. The CDR3 covers 16 residues. In germline, CDR1 is MNHNS, CDR2 SASEGT. J gave up 4 bases and V 5 bases, and 9 bases lay outside the gene matches. The CDR3 is CASSFGTGLSNQPQHF. CDR3 bases: TGTGCCAGCAGTTTTGGGACAGGGCTTTCTAATCAGCCCCAGCATTTT.

This clonotype was detected only a few times. The V and J genes are TRBV6-1 and TRBJ1-4; unclear D gene. Trimming left V 1 base short and J 4 bases short, with 16 bases between. Germline V gives CDR1 MNHNS, CDR2 SASEGT. The CDR3 spans 17 residues. CDR3 residues: CASSEDGFGRYNEKLFF. The CDR3 nucleotides are TGTGCCAGCAGTGAAGACGGGTTCGGGAGGTATAATGAAAAACTGTTTTTT.

This clonotype has more than one count but fewer than ten. This rearrangement joins TRBV6-6 to TRBJ2-7; D gene uncertain. Germline lookup yields CDR1 MNHNY and CDR2 SVGAGI (reference sequence). V lost 2 bases to trimming and J lost 2 bases, with 10 bases between them. The CDR3 sequence is 14 residues long. CDR3: CASSYRRTTYEQYF. CDR3 DNA: TGTGCCAGCAGTTACAGGCGAACTACCTACGAGCAGTACTTC.